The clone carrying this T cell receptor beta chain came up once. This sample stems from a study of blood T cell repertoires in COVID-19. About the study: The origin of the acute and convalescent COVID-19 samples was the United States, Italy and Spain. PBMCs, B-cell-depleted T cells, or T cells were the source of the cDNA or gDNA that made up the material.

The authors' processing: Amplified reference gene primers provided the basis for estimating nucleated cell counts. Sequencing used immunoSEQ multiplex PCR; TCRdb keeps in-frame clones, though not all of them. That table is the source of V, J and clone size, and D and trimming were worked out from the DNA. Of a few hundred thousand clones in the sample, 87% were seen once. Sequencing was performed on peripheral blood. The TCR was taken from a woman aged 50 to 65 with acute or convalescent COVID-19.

The CDR3 sequence is CASSLRRGYREQYF. CDR3 DNA: TGTGCCAGCAGCCTCAGGCGTGGGTACCGCGAGCAGTACTTC. This chain links TRBV5-6 with TRBJ2-7; D not certain. The CDR3 spans 14 residues. V was pared by 4 bases and J by 6 bases, with 17 bases between. Germline CDR1 is SGHDT and CDR2 is YYEEEE.